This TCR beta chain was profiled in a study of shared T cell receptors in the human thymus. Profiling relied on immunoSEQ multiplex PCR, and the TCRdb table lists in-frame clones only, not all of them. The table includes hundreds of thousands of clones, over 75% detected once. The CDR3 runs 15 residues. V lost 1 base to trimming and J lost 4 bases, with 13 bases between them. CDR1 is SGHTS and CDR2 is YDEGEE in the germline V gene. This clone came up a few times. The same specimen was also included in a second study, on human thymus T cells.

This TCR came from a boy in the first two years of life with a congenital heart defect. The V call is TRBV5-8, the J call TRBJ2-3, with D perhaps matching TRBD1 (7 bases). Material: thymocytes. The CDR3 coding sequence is TGTGCCAGCAGCTTGCGACAGGGAGGACCAGATACGCAGTATTTT. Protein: CASSLRQGGPDTQYF. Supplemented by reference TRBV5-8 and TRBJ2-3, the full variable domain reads EAGVTQSPTHLIKTRGQQATLRCSPISGHTSVYWYQQALGLGLQFLLWYDEGEERNRGNFPPRFSGRQFPNYSSELNVNALELEDSALYLCASSLRQGGPDTQYFGPGTRLTVL.